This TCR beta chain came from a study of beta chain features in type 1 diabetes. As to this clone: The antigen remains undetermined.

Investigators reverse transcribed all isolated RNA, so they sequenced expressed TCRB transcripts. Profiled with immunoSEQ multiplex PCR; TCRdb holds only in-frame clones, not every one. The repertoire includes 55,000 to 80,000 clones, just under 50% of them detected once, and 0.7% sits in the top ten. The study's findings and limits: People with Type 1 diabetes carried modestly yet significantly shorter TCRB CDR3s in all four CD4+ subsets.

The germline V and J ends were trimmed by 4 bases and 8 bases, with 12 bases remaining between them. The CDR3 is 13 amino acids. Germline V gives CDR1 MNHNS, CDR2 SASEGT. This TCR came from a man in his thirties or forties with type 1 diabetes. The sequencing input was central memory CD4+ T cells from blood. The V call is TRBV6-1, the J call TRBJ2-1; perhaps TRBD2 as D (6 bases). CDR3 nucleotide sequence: TGTGCCAGCAGTGGACGGGAGTGGGATGAGCAGTTCTTC. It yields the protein CASSGREWDEQFF.